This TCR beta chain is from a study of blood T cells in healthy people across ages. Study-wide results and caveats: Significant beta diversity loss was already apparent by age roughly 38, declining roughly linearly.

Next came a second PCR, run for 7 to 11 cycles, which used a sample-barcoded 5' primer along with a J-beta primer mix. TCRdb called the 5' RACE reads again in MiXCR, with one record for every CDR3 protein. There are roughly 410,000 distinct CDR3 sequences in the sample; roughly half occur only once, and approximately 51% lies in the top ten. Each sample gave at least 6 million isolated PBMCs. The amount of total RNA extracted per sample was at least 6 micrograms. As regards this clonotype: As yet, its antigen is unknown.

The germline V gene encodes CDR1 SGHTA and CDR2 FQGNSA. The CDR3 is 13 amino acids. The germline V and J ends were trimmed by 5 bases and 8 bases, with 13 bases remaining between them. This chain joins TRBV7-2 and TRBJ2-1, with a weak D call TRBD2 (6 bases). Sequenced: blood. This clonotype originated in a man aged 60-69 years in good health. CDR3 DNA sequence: TGTGCCAGCAGCCACGGGACTCTCCATGAGCAGTTCTTC. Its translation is CASSHGTLHEQFF.